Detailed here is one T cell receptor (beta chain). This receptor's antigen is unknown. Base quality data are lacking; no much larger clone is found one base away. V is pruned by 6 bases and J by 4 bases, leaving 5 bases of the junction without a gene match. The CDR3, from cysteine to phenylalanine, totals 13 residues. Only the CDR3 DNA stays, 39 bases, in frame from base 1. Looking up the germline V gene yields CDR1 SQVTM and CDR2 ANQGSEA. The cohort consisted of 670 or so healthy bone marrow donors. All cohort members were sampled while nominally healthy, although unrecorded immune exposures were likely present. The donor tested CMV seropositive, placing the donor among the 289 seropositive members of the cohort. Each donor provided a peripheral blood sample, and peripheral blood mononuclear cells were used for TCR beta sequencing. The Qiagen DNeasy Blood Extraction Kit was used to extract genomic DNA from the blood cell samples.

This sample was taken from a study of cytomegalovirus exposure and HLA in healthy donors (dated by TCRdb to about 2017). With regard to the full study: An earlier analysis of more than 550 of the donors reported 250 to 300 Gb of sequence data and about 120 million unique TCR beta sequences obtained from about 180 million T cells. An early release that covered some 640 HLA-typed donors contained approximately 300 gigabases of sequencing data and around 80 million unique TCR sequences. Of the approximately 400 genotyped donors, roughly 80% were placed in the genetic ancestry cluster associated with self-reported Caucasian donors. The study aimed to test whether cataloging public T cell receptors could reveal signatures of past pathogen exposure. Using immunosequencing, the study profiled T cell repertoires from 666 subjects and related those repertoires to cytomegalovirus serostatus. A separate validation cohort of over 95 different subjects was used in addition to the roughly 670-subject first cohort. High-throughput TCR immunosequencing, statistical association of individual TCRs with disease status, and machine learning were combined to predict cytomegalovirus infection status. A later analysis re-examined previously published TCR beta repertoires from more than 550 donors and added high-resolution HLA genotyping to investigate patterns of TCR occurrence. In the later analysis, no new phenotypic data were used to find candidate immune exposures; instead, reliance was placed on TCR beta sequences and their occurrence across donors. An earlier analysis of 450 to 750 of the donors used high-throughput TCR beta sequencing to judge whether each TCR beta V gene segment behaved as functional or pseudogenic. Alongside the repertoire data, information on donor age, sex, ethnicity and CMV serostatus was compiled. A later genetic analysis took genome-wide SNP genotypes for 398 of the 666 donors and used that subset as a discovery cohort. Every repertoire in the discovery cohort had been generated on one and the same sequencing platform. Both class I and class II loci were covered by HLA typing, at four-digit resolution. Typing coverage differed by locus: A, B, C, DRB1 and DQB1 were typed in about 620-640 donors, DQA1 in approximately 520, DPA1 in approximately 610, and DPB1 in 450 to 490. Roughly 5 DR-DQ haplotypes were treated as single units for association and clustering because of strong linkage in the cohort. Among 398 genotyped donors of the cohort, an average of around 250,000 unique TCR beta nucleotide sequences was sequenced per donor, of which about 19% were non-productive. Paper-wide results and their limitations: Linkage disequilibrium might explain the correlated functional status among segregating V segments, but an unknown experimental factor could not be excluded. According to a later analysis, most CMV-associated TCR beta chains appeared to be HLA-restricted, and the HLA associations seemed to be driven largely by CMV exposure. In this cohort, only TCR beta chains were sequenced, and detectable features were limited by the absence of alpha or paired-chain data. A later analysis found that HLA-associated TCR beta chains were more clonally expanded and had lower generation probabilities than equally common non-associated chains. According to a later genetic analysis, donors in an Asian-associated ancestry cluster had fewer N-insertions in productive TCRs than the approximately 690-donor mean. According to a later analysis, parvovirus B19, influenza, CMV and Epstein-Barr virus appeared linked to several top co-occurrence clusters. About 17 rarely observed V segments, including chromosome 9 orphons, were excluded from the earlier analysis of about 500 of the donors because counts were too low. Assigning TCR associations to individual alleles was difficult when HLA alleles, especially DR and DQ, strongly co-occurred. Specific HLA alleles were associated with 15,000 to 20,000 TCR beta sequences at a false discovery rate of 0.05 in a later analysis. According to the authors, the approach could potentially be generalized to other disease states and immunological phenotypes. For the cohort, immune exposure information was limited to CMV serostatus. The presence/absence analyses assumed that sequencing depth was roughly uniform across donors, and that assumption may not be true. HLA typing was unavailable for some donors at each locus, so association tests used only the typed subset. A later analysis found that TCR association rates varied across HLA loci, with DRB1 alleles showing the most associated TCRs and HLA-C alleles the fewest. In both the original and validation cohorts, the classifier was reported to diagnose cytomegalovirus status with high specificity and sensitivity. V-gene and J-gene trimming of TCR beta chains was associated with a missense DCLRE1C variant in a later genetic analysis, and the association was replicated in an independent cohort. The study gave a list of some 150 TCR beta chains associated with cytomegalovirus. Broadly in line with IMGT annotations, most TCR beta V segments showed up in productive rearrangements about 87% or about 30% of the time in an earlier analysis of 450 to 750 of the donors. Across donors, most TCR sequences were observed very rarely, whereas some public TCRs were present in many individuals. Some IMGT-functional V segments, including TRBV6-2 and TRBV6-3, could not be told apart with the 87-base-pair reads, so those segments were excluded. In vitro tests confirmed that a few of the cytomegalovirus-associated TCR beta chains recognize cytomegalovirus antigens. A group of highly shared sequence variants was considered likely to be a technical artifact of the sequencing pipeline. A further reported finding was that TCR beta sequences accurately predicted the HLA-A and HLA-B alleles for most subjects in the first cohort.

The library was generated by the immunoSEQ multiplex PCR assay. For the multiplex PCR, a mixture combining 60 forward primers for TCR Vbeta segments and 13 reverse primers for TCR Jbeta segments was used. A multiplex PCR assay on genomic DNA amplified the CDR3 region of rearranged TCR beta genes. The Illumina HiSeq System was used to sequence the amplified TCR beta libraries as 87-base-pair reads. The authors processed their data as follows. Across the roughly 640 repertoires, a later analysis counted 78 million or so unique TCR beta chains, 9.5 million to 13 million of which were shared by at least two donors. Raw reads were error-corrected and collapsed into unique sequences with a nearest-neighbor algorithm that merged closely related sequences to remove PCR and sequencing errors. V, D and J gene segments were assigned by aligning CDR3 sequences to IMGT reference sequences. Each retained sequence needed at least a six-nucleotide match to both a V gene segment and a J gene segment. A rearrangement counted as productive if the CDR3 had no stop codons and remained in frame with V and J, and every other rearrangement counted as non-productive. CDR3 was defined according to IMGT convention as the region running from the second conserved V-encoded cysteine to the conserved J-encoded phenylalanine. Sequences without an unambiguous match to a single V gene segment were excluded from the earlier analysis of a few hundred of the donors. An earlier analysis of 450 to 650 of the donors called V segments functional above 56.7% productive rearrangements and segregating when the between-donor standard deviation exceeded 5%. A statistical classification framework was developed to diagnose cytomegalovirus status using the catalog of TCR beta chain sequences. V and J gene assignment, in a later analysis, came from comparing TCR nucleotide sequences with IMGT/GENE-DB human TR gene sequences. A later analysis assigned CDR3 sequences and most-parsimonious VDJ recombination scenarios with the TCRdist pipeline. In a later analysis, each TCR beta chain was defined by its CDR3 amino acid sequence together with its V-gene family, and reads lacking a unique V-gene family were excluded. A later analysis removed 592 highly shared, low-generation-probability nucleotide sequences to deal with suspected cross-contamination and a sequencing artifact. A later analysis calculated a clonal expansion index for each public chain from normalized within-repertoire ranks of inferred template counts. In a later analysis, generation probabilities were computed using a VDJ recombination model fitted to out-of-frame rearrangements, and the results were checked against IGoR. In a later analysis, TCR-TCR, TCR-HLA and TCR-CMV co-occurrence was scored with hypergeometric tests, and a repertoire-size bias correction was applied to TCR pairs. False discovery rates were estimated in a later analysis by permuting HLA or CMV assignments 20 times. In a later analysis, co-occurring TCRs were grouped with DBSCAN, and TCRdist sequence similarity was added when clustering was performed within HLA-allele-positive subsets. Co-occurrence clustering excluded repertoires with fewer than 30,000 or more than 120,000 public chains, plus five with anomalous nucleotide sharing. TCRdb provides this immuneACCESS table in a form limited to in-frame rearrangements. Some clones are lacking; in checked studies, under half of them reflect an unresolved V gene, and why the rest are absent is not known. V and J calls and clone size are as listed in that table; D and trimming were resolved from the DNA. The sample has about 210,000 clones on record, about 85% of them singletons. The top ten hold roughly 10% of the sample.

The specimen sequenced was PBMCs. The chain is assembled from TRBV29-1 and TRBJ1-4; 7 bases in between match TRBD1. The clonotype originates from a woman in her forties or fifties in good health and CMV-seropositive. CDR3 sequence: CSVLQGYNEKLFF. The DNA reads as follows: TGCAGCGTCCTACAGGGGTATAATGAAAAACTGTTTTTT. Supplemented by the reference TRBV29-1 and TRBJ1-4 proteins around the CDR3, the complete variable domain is SAVISQKPSRDICQRGTSLTIQCQVDSQVTMMFWYRQQPGQSLTLIATANQGSEATYESGFVIDKFPISRPNLTFSTLTVSNMSPEDSSIYLCSVLQGYNEKLFFGSGTQLSVL.